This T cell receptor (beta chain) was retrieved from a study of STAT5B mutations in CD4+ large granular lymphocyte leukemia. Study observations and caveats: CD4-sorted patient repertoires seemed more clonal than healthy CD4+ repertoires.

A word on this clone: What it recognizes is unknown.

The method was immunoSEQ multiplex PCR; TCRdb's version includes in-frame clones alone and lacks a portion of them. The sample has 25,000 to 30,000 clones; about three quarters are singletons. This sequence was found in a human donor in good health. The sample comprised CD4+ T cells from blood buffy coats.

The CDR3 reads CASSQERARGAGGYTF. CDR3 coding DNA: TGCGCCAGCAGCCAAGAGAGAGCCAGGGGCGCTGGGGGCTACACCTTC. The V and J genes are TRBV4-1 and TRBJ1-2; possibly TRBD1 for D (6 bases). The CDR3 consists of 16 residues. Trimming removed 0 bases from V and 8 bases from J, with 19 bases in between. Germline assignment: CDR1 MGHRA and CDR2 YSYEKL.